Sequencing of this TCR beta chain was carried out in a study of control samples from healthy donors and cancer patients. The length of the CDR3 is 12 residues. CDR1 SNHLY and CDR2 FYNNEI come from the germline V gene. V dropped 6 bases and J dropped 7 bases, with 10 bases sitting between them. Repertoires were generated with immunoSEQ multiplex PCR, while TCRdb's copy carries only in-frame clones and drops some. Seen here are 20,000 to 25,000 clones, more than 70% observed once, and the top ten hold over 35%. This TCR was recovered from a man in his 60s with head and neck cancer. V usage is TRBV2 and J usage is TRBJ2-4; D remains ambiguous. Sequencing input: PBMCs. DNA of the CDR3: TGTGCCAGCAGAGCCGACGAGAACATTCAGTACTTC. Translation gives CASRADENIQYF. Complete variable domain (other parts from reference TRBV2 and TRBJ2-4): EPEVTQTPSHQVTQMGQEVILRCVPISNHLYFYWYRQILGQKVEFLVSFYNNEISEKSEIFDDQFSVERPDGSNFTLKIRSTKLEDSAMYFCASRADENIQYFGAGTRLSVL.